This TCR beta chain was found in a study of blood T cell repertoires in COVID-19 (dated by TCRdb to between 2020 and 2021). With respect to the entire study: Collaborator samples came from the United States, Italy and Spain and covered acute and convalescent phases of COVID-19. The prospective study material was composed of cDNA or gDNA derived from T cells, B-cell-depleted T cells, or PBMCs. Deeply sampled blood TCRbeta repertoires from subjects exposed to, actively infected with, or recovered from COVID-19 were included in the dataset. The repertoires were made available in a free public database intended to serve as a resource for research on the immune response to SARS-CoV-2. The samples were drawn from the first 160 participants of the ongoing ImmuneRACE study and from 1,254 subjects provided by 6 global collaborators. The sample metadata nearly always contained a de-identified subject ID, COVID-19 status, age in years and sex. Where available, HLA class I and class II types were taken from metadata supplied by the sample provider and were not determined by assay-based typing.

TCRbeta CDR3 regions were amplified from genomic DNA using the immunoSEQ Assay, a bias-controlled multiplex PCR. Per the authors' processing: The number of nucleated cells in each sample was estimated from the amplification of reference gene primers within the assay. Sequence reads were collapsed and filtered to measure the absolute abundance of every unique TCRbeta CDR3 rearrangement. For each sample, productive Simpson clonality was calculated by taking the square root of Simpson's diversity index across productive rearrangements. TCRdb retrieved this table from immuneACCESS and kept in-frame rearrangements only. Not all clones are present; in checked studies, unresolved V genes account for under half, and no reason is known for the remainder. V and J calls and clone size follow that table, whereas D and trimming were derived from the DNA. In this sample the table shows under 200,000 clones, roughly 90% of which occur a single time. The top ten clones comprise about 0.81% of the sample.

As concerns this clone: Its antigen is still unknown. There are no base qualities to consult, and no much larger clone falls within one base.

Study-wide conclusions, independent of this receptor: How much clinical and demographic metadata was included differed by source and by participant, and the metadata was provided uncurated.

The collaborating institutions used their own protocols to collect whole blood in K2EDTA tubes. For TCRbeta analysis, collaborator samples were shipped as frozen whole blood, as isolated PBMCs, or as DNA extracted from either sample type. From a lookup of the germline V gene, CDR1 and CDR2 are KGHDR and SFDVKD. The CDR3 runs 15 residues from the cysteine to the phenylalanine. CDR3 DNA only is kept here, 45 bases in frame from base 1. Trimming leaves V shorter by 3 bases and J shorter by 3 bases, with the junction holding 6 bases beyond the gene matches. The source material was peripheral blood. In this chain, TRBV24-1 is recombined with TRBJ2-5; the junction holds 7 bases that match TRBD1. The source of this sequence is an older woman with acute or convalescent COVID-19. The CDR3 amino acid sequence is: CATSDPSTGKETQYF. At the DNA level, the sequence is TGTGCCACCAGTGATCCCTCGACAGGGAAAGAGACCCAGTACTTC.